What follows describes a single TCR beta chain. V dropped 6 bases and J dropped 4; count of bases not matched to a gene: 6. CDR1 is MDHEN, CDR2 SYDVKM, per germline. The CDR3 is made up of 15 amino acids. The data are from a study of blood T cell repertoires in COVID-19. At the level of the study: PBMCs, B-cell-depleted T cells, or T cells provided the cDNA or gDNA that made up the material.

The table came from immunoSEQ multiplex PCR; TCRdb's copy has only in-frame clones and leaves some out. Of 90,000 to 120,000 clones listed, just over 90% are singletons. This TCR derives from a woman in her 30s with acute or convalescent COVID-19. What was sequenced was peripheral blood. The chain employs TRBV28 and TRBJ2-2; TRBD1 agrees at 9 bases. CDR3 sequence (DNA): TGTGCCAGCAGACTGGACAGGGGTTCCACCGGGGAGCTGTTTTTT. It specifies CASRLDRGSTGELFF.